A single T cell receptor (beta chain) is shown here with its context. The antigen is not known. Time point of the sample: baseline, week 1 (first vaccination visit). Treatment described: pre-vaccination baseline after standard-of-care therapy. Each tumor in the donors was a new WHO grade 3 or 4 astrocytoma, IDH1-mutant and ATRX-lost. Germline CDR1 SGHDN, CDR2 FVKESK. The trim removed 1 base at V and 3 bases at J, leaving 3 bases unmatched. This CDR3 contains 15 residues. Clones were sequenced by immunoSEQ multiplex PCR, and TCRdb holds only the in-frame ones, with some missing. The data hold roughly 41,000 clones, with around four fifths observed a single time. The data derive from a study of a mutant IDH1 vaccine in newly diagnosed glioma. Study details: Among treated patients, around 62% were male and around 38% female, and mean age was approximately 43 years. Earlier care involved radiotherapy, temozolomide, or both, and the majority received both. Study-level findings and limits: Pseudoprogression seemed unlinked to shifts in top peripheral T cell clonotypes.

The receptor's source is a man aged 35 to 55 with glioma. Some clones in this sample may be carry-over from other donors' samples. The specimen comprised PBMCs, sampled from a glioma patient treated with radiotherapy, temozolomide or both. The chain carries TRBV14 and TRBJ2-1, with TRBD1 matching 7 bases. Here the CDR3 DNA reads TGTGCCAGCAGCCAAGGACAGGGAAGCTACAATGAGCAGTTCTTC. It translates to CASSQGQGSYNEQFF.